This T cell receptor (beta chain) was sequenced in a study of T cell clusters in autoimmune cytopenias. Study details: The median distinct TRB clonotype count was 2,000 to 2,500 per sample, from a median around 49,000 reads.

Multiplex touch-down PCR amplified TRB using TRB-A and TRB-B pools in one tube. TCRdb re-called the multiplex PCR reads and catalogs CDR3 proteins one per entry, DNA excluded. The table gives under 3,500 distinct CDR3 sequences; the top ten clones make up 37% of it. General study results and limits: TRB repertoire shifts in secondary cytopenia and chronic lymphocytic leukemia mostly reflected lymphoma, not autoimmunity. The T cell clusters came from computational analysis alone and lack functional validation. Comparing secondary cytopenia with chronic lymphocytic leukemia showed no cluster-lack signature, apparently masked by lymphoma repertoire.

TRB amplification used around 270 ng of peripheral blood genomic DNA. This CDR3 has 15 residues. CDR1 and CDR2 from the germline V gene are LNHDA and SQIVND (reference sequence). By frequency, this clonotype is medium-sized. The antigen remains unidentified. The TCR originated in a human donor with an autoimmune cytopenia, with autoimmune hepatitis or in good health (not recorded which). The chain combines TRBV19 with TRBJ2-2; no DNA is available, so the TRBD2 call from TCRdb remains unchecked. Sequencing was carried out using peripheral blood. CDR3 sequence: CASSTPGLNTGELFF.